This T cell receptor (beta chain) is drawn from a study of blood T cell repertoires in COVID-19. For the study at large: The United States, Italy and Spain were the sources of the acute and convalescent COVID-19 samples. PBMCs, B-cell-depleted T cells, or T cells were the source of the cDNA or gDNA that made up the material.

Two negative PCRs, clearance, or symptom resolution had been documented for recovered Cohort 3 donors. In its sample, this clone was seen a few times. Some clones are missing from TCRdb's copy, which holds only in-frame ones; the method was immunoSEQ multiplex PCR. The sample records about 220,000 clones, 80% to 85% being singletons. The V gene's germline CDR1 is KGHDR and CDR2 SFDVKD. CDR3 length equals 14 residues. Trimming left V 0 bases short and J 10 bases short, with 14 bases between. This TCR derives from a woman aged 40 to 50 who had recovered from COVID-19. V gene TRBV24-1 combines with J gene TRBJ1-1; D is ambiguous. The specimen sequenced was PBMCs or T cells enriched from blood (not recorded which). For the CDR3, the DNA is TGTGCCACCAGTGATTTGCGGGAGGCGGTGGGAGCTTTCTTT. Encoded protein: CATSDLREAVGAFF.